A selection of T cell receptor beta chains follows, all from one sample in a study of Ad26.COV2.S vaccination and SARS-CoV-2 variants. Using immunoSEQ multiplex PCR, the repertoire was profiled, and TCRdb retains in-frame clones only, with some absent. Of more than 300,000 clones in the sample, 86% were seen once. The sequencing used peripheral blood, collected in a trial of Ad26.COV2.S vaccine versus placebo. These receptors all stem from a person aged 18 to 65 who received the Ad26.COV2.S COVID-19 vaccine or a placebo. CDR3s include the opening cysteine and the closing phenylalanine or tryptophan. D genes are given only for firm matches. Not all rows give a size; the values are once, few, many and, for expanded clones, a class.

j_call	clone_size	d_call	v_call	cdr3_aa	cdr3_nt
TRBJ1-2	NA	TRBD1	TRBV28	CASSPDRGYGYTF	TGTGCCAGCAGCCCTGACAGGGGCTATGGCTACACCTTC
TRBJ2-3	NA	TRBD1	TRBV13	CASSLGLGDREITHTQYF	TGTGCCAGCAGCTTAGGGCTGGGGGACAGGGAAATTACACATACGCAGTATTTT
TRBJ1-6	NA	NA	TRBV12-5	CASGLVGQRLDSPLHF	TGTGCTAGTGGTTTGGTAGGACAGCGACTTGATTCACCCCTCCACTTT
TRBJ1-1	NA	TRBD1	TRBV12-5	CASAIGQGDSEAFF	TGTGCTAGTGCCATCGGACAGGGGGACTCTGAAGCTTTCTTT
TRBJ2-2	once	NA	TRBV5-1	CASSVSLASAGELFF	TGCGCCAGCTCCGTTTCTTTGGCGAGCGCCGGGGAGCTGTTTTTT
TRBJ1-3	NA	TRBD1	TRBV18	CASSTNRGPGNTIYF	TGTGCCAGCTCCACAAACAGGGGGCCTGGAAACACCATATATTTT
TRBJ1-3	NA	TRBD1	TRBV30	CAWSHRTGSGNTIYF	TGTGCCTGGAGCCATCGGACAGGGTCGGGAAACACCATATATTTT
TRBJ2-5	NA	TRBD2	TRBV6-2/TRBV6-3	CASSRGRGAGGEETQYF	TGTGCCAGCAGCCGAGGGCGAGGAGCGGGGGGCGAAGAGACCCAGTACTTC
TRBJ2-1	NA	TRBD1	TRBV4-3	CASSQDIRFGPGGEQFF	TGCGCCAGCAGCCAAGATATCCGTTTTGGTCCAGGGGGCGAGCAGTTCTTC
TRBJ2-5	NA	TRBD2	TRBV4-2	CASSQDLAGYQETQYF	TGTGCCAGCAGCCAAGACCTAGCGGGGTACCAAGAGACCCAGTACTTC
TRBJ1-1	NA	NA	TRBV5-4	CASSPGPMNTEAFF	TGTGCCAGCAGCCCGGGACCTATGAACACTGAAGCTTTCTTT
TRBJ1-2	NA	NA	TRBV18	CASSSSFRRTDYGYTF	TGTGCCAGCTCATCGTCATTTAGGCGGACGGACTATGGCTACACCTTC
TRBJ2-2	NA	TRBD1	TRBV2	CASTPGQGGTGELFF	TGTGCCAGCACCCCGGGACAGGGAGGCACCGGGGAGCTGTTTTTT
TRBJ2-7	NA	TRBD1	TRBV5-4	CASSLGTGGFSPSEQYF	TGTGCCAGCAGCTTAGGGACAGGGGGTTTCTCTCCGAGCGAGCAGTACTTC
TRBJ1-1	NA	TRBD1	TRBV9	CASSVGQGSNTEAFF	TGTGCCAGCAGCGTAGGACAGGGGAGTAACACTGAAGCTTTCTTT
TRBJ1-2	NA	TRBD1	TRBV5-4	CASSLVGTDYGYTF	TGTGCCAGCAGCTTGGTAGGGACAGACTATGGCTACACCTTC
TRBJ2-7	NA	TRBD1	TRBV5-1	CASSNRHGQGLVEQYF	TGCGCCAGCAGTAACCGGCATGGACAGGGGCTGGTCGAGCAGTACTTC
TRBJ2-1	once	TRBD2	TRBV7-9	CASSFSGGRNNEQFF	TGTGCCAGCAGCTTTTCGGGGGGTAGGAACAATGAGCAGTTCTTC
TRBJ2-2	few	TRBD2	TRBV5-4	CASSLGVSGARDGELFF	TGTGCCAGCAGCTTGGGCGTCAGCGGGGCCCGGGACGGGGAGCTGTTTTTT
TRBJ2-5	NA	NA	TRBV7-6	CASSPSVETQYF	TGTGCCAGCAGCCCCTCGGTGGAGACCCAGTACTTC
TRBJ2-5	NA	TRBD1	TRBV7-2	CASSPGTGGYQETQYF	TGTGCCAGCAGCCCGGGGACAGGGGGCTACCAAGAGACCCAGTACTTC
TRBJ2-1	NA	TRBD1	TRBV7-9	CASSLQGVGEVEQFF	TGTGCCAGCAGCTTACAGGGGGTGGGAGAGGTTGAGCAGTTCTTC
TRBJ1-2	few	NA	TRBV3-1/TRBV3-2	CASSHREPSSNYGYTF	TGTGCCAGCAGCCATAGAGAGCCGTCCTCTAACTATGGCTACACCTTC
TRBJ1-1	NA	NA	TRBV3-1/TRBV3-2	CASSTRAGSEAFF	TGTGCCAGCAGCACAAGGGCCGGGAGTGAAGCTTTCTTT
TRBJ1-1	NA	NA	TRBV6-2/TRBV6-3	CASSWVVDTEAFF	TGTGCCAGCAGTTGGGTTGTGGACACTGAAGCTTTCTTT
TRBJ1-2	once	TRBD1	TRBV6-1	CASSEGDRGNYGYTF	TGTGCCAGCAGTGAAGGGGACAGGGGCAACTATGGCTACACCTTC
TRBJ2-5	NA	NA	TRBV5-1	CASSLGTPSGETQYF	TGCGCCAGCAGCTTGGGGACACCCAGCGGAGAGACCCAGTACTTC